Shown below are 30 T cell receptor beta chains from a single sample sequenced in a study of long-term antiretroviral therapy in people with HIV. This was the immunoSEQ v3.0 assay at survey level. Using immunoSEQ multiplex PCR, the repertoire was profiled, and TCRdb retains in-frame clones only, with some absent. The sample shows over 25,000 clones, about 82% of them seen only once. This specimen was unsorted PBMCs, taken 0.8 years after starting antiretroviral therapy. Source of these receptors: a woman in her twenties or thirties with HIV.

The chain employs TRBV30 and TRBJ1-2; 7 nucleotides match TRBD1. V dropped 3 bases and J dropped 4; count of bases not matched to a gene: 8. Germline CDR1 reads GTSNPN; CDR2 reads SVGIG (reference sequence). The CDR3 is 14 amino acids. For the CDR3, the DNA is TGTGCCTGGAGCCCCGACAGGGCGAGCTATGGCTACACCTTC. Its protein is CAWSPDRASYGYTF.

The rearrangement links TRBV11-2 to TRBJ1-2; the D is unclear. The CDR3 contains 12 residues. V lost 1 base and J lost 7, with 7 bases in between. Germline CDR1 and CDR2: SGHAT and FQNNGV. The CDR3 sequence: CASSLGISGYTF. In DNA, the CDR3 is TGTGCCAGCAGCTTAGGTATCTCTGGCTACACCTTC.

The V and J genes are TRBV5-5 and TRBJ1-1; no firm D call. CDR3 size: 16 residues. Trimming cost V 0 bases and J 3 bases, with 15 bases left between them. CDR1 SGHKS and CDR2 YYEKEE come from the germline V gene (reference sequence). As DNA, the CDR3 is TGTGCCAGCAGCTTGGAAGGGCGGGTTTGGGACACTGAAGCTTTCTTT. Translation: CASSLEGRVWDTEAFF.

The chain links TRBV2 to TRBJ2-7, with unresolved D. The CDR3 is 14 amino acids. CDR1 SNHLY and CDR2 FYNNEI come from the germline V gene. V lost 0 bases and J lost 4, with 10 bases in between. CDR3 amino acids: CASSEAWGRYEQYF. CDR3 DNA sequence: TGTGCCAGCAGTGAAGCTTGGGGTAGGTACGAGCAGTACTTC.

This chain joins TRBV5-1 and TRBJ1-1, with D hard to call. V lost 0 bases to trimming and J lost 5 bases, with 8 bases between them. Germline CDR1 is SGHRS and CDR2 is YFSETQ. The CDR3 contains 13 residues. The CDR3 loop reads CASSLGQRTEAFF. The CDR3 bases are TGCGCCAGCAGCTTGGGACAACGGACTGAAGCTTTCTTT.

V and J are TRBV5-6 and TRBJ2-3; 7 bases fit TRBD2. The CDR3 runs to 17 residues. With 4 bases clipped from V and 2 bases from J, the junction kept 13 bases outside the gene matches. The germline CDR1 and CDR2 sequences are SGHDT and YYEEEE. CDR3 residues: CASSAGADSGHTDTQYF. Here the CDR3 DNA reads TGTGCCAGCAGCGCGGGAGCCGACAGTGGCCACACAGATACGCAGTATTTT.

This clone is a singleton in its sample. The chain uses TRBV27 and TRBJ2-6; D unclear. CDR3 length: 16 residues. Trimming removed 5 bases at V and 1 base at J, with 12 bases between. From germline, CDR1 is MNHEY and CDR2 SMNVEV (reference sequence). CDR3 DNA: TGTGCCAGCAGTCCCAATGCCCCTTCTGGGGCCAACGTCCTGACTTTC. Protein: CASSPNAPSGANVLTF.

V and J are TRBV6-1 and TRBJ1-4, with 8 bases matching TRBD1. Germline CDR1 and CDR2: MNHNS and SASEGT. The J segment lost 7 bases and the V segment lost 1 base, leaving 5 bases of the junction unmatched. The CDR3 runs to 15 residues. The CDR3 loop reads CASSEGGTGGEKLFF. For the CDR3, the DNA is TGTGCCAGCAGTGAAGGGGGGACAGGAGGTGAAAAACTGTTTTTT.

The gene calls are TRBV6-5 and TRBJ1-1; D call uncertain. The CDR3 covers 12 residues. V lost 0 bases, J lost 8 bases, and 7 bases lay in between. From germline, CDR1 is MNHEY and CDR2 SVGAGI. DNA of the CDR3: TGTGCCAGCAGTTACTCTACGGGGGAAGCTTTCTTT. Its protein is CASSYSTGEAFF.

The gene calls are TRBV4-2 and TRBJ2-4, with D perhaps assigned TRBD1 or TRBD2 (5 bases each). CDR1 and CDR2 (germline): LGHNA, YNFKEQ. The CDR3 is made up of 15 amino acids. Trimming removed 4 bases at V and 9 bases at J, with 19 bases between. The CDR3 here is CASSPLHQGTVIQYF. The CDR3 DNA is TGTGCCAGCAGCCCCCTTCATCAAGGGACCGTCATTCAGTACTTC.

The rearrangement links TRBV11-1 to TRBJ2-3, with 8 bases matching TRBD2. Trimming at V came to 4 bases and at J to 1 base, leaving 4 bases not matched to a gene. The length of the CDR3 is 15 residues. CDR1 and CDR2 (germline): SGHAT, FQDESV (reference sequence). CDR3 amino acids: CASSSPGLGTDTQYF. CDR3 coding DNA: TGTGCCAGCAGCTCGCCGGGACTAGGCACAGATACGCAGTATTTT. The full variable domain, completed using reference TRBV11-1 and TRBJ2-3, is EAEVAQSPRYKITEKSQAVAFWCDPISGHATLYWYRQILGQGPELLVQFQDESVVDDSQLPKDRFSAERLKGVDSTLKIQPAELGDSAMYLCASSSPGLGTDTQYFGPGTRLTVL.

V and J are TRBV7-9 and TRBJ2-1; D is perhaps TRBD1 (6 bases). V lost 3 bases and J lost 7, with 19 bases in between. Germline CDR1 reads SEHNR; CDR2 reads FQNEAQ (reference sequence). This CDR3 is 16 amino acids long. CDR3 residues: CASSFLVTGNSNEQFF. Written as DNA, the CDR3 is TGTGCCAGCAGCTTTTTAGTCACAGGGAATTCAAATGAGCAGTTCTTC.

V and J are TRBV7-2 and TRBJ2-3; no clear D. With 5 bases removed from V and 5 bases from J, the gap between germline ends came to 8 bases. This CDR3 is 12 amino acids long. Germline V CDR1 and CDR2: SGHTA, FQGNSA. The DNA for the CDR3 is TGTGCCAGCAGCCGGTCCCGAGATACGCAGTATTTT. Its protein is CASSRSRDTQYF.

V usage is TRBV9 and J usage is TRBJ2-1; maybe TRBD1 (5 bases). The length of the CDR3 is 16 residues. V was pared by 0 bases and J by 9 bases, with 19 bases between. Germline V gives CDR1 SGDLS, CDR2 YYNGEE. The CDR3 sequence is CASSVAIQDIWAEQFF. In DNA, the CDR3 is TGTGCCAGCAGCGTAGCGATACAGGACATATGGGCTGAGCAGTTCTTC.

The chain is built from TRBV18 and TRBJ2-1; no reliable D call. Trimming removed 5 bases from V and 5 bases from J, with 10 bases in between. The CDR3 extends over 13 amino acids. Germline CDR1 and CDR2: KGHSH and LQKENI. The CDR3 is CASSKQSDNEQFF. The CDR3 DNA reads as TGTGCCAGCTCAAAACAGTCCGACAATGAGCAGTTCTTC.

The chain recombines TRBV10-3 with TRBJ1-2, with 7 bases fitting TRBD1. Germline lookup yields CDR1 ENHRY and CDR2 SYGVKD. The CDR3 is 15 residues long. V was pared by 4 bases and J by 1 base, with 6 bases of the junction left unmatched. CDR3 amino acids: CAISALTGLNYGYTF. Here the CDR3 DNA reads TGTGCCATCAGTGCCCTGACAGGGCTTAACTATGGCTACACCTTC.

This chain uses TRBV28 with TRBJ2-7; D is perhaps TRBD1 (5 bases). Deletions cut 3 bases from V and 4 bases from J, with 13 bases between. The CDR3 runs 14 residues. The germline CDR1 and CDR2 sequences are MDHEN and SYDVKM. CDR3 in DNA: TGTGCCAGCAGTTTGCCAACAGGTGGTTACGAGCAGTACTTC. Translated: CASSLPTGGYEQYF.

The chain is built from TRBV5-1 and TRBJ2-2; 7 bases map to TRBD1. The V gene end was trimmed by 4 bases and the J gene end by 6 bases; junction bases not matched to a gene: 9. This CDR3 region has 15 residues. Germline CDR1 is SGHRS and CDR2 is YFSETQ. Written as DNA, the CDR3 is TGCGCCAGCAGCCCAGACAGGGCAGAGGCCGGGGAGCTGTTTTTT. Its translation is CASSPDRAEAGELFF. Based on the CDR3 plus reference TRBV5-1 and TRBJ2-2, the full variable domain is KAGVTQTPRYLIKTRGQQVTLSCSPISGHRSVSWYQQTPGQGLQFLFEYFSETQRNKGNFPGRFSGRQFSNSRSEMNVSTLELGDSALYLCASSPDRAEAGELFFGEGSRLTVL.

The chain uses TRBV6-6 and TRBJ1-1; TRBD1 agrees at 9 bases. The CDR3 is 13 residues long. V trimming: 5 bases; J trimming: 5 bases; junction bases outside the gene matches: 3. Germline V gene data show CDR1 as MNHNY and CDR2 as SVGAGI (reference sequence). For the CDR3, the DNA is TGTGCCAGCAGTGGACAGGGGTTGACTGAAGCTTTCTTT. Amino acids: CASSGQGLTEAFF.

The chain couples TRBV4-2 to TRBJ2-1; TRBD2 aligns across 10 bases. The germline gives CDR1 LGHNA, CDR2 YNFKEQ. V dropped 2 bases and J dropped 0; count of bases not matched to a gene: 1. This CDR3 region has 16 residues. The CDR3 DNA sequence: TGTGCCAGCAGCCAACGGACTAGCGGCTCCTACAATGAGCAGTTCTTC. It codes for CASSQRTSGSYNEQFF.

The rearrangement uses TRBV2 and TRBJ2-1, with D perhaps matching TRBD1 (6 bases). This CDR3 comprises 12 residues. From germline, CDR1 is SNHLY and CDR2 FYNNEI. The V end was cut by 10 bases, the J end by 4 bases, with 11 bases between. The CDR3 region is CATTGSYNEQFF. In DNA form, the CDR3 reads TGTGCCACTACAGGGTCGTACAATGAGCAGTTCTTC.

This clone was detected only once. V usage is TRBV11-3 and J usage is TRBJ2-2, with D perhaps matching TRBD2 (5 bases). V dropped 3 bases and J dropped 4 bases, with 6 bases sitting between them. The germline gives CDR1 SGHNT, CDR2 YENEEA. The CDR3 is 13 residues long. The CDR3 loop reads CASSLRVTGELFF. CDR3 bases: TGTGCCAGCAGCTTGCGGGTCACCGGGGAGCTGTTTTTT.

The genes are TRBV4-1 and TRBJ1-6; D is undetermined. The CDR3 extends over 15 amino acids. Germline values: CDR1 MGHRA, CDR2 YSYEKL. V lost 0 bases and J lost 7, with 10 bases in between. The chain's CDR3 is CASSQEREKNSPLHF. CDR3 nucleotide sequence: TGCGCCAGCAGCCAAGAGCGGGAGAAGAATTCACCCCTCCACTTT.

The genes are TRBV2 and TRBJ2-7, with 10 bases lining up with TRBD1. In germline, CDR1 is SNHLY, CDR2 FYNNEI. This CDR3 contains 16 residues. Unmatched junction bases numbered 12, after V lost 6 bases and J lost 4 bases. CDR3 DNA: TGTGCCAGCAGGGAAATACCGGGACAGGGGAGATACGAGCAGTACTTC. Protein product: CASREIPGQGRYEQYF.

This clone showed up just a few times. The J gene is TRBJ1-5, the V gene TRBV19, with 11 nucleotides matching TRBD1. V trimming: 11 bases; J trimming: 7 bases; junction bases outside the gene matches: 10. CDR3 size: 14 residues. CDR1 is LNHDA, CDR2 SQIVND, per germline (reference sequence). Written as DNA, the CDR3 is TGTGCCTCGAAGAAGGGGACAGGGGGACAGCCCCAGCATTTT. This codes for CASKKGTGGQPQHF.

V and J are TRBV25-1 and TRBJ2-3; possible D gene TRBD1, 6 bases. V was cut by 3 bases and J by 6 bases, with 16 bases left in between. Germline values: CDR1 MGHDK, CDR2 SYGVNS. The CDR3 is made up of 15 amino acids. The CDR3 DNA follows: TGTGCCAGCAGTGATATCGGCAGGGGCGGGGATACGCAGTATTTT. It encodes CASSDIGRGGDTQYF. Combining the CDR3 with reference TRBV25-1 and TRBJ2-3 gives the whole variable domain EADIYQTPRYLVIGTGKKITLECSQTMGHDKMYWYQQDPGMELHLIHYSYGVNSTEKGDLSSESTVSRIRTEHFPLTLESARPSHTSQYLCASSDIGRGGDTQYFGPGTRLTVL.

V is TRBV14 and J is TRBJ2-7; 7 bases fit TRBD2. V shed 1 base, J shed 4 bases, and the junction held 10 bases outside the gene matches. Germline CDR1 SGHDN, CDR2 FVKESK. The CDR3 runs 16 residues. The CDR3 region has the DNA TGTGCCAGCAGCCAAGGGGAGGGCAGGGCGAGGTACGAGCAGTACGTC. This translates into CASSQGEGRARYEQYV.

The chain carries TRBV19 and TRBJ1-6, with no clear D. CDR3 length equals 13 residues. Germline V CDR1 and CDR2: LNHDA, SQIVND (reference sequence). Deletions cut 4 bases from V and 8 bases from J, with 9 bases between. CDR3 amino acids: CASSSPPDSPLHF. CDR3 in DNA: TGTGCCAGTAGTAGTCCCCCTGATTCACCCCTCCACTTT.

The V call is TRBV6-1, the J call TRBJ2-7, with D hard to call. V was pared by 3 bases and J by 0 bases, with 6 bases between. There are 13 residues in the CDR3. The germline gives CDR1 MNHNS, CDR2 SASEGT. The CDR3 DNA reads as TGTGCCAGCAGTGAGGCGTACTCCTACGAGCAGTACGTC. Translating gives CASSEAYSYEQYV.

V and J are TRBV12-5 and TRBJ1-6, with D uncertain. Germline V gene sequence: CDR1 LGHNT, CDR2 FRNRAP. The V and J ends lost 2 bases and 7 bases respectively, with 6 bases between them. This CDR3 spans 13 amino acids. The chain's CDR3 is CASGLFENSPLHF. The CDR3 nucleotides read TGTGCTAGTGGTTTGTTTGAGAATTCACCCCTCCACTTT.